The 19 T cell receptor beta chains presented below share a single source sample, sequenced in a study of T cell responses to AZD1222 COVID-19 vaccine. The table came from immunoSEQ multiplex PCR; TCRdb's copy has only in-frame clones and leaves some out. This sample has about 130,000 clones, with over 90% found just once. Sequenced material: peripheral blood, taken on day 0 of AZD1222 vaccination. These receptor sequences come from an adult in good health.

The rearrangement links TRBV2 to TRBJ2-5; TRBD2 is a possible D gene (6 bases). Germline V gives CDR1 SNHLY, CDR2 FYNNEI. V was shortened by 5 bases and J by 3 bases, with 16 bases between the two germline ends. The CDR3 has 15 amino acids. CDR3 nucleotides: TGTGCCAGCAGTAAGGACTACCTCAGAAAAGAGACCCAGTACTTC. Amino acids: CASSKDYLRKETQYF.

V is TRBV7-2 and J is TRBJ1-6; D gene ambiguous. The germline gives CDR1 SGHTA, CDR2 FQGNSA. V lost 5 bases to trimming and J lost 0 bases, with 8 bases between them. This CDR3 spans 15 amino acids. Written as DNA, the CDR3 is TGTGCCAGCAGCCGCATGAGCTCCTATAATTCACCCCTCCACTTT. It encodes CASSRMSSYNSPLHF.

V gene TRBV4-2 combines with J gene TRBJ2-3, with 10 bases lining up with TRBD2. There are 18 residues in the CDR3. J was trimmed by 2 bases and V by 0 bases; bases with no gene match: 8. The germline gives CDR1 LGHNA, CDR2 YNFKEQ. CDR3 amino acids: CASSQDRASGGFTDTQYF. The CDR3 region has the DNA TGTGCCAGCAGCCAAGATCGGGCTAGCGGGGGTTTCACAGATACGCAGTATTTT.

Remarks on this clone: Other DNA sequences of this sample code for an identical CDR3. The V gene is TRBV3-1 (or the pseudogene TRBV3-2), the J gene TRBJ2-3; either TRBD1 or TRBD2 may fit D (5 bases each). Germline assignment: CDR1 LGHDT and CDR2 YNNKEL (reference sequence). The CDR3 consists of 13 residues. The V and J ends lost 1 base and 3 bases respectively, with 5 bases between them. The CDR3 is CASSQGGTDTQYF. The CDR3 DNA reads as TGTGCCAGCAGCCAAGGGGGGACAGATACGCAGTATTTT.

Written as DNA, the CDR3 is TGTGCCATCAACCCGGGACTAGCGAGCCACGAGCAGTACTTC. Its translation: CAINPGLASHEQYF. This sequence joins TRBV10-3 and TRBJ2-7; 10 bases are a match to TRBD2. This CDR3 comprises 14 residues. Looked up from germline, CDR1 is ENHRY and CDR2 is SYGVKD. The V segment lost 7 bases and the J segment 5 bases; nucleotides outside the gene matches: 8.

This clone came up a few times. This chain connects TRBV7-9 to TRBJ2-2; D perhaps matches TRBD2 (7 bases). V was cut by 5 bases and J by 0 bases, with 16 bases left in between. In germline, CDR1 is SEHNR, CDR2 FQNEAQ (reference sequence). This CDR3 has 17 residues. Here the CDR3 DNA reads TGTGCCAGCAGCCCGGGGGAGGGACAATCGAACACCGGGGAGCTGTTTTTT. Translated, it gives CASSPGEGQSNTGELFF.

The rearrangement uses TRBV4-1 and TRBJ1-3; 9 nucleotides line up with TRBD1. J lost 3 bases, V lost 0 bases, and 6 bases had no gene match. This CDR3 has 17 residues. CDR1 MGHRA and CDR2 YSYEKL come from the germline V gene. The CDR3 nucleotides are TGCGCCAGCAGCCAAGAAGGGGGACAGGGTTTTGGAAACACCATATATTTT. This encodes CASSQEGGQGFGNTIYF.

This clone appeared once. The chain carries TRBV19 and TRBJ1-5, with 7 bases that match TRBD1. V gave up 6 bases and J gave up 7 bases; unmatched junction bases: 6. The CDR3 is made up of 13 amino acids. Looked up from germline, CDR1 is LNHDA and CDR2 is SQIVND (reference sequence). CDR3 amino acids: CASSRGTEQPQHF. The CDR3 DNA reads as TGTGCCAGTAGCCGCGGGACAGAGCAGCCCCAGCATTTT.

The CDR3 here is CASSSGAEQYF. In DNA form, the CDR3 reads TGTGCCAGCAGCTCGGGGGCCGAGCAGTACTTC. V is TRBV5-4 and J is TRBJ2-7, with D perhaps assigned TRBD1 or TRBD2 (6 bases each). Per germline, CDR1 SGHNT and CDR2 YYREEE (reference sequence). V was trimmed by 3 bases and J by 6 bases, leaving 7 bases between them. The CDR3 spans 11 residues.

CDR3: CASSGQRSNQPQHF. CDR3 in DNA: TGTGCCAGCAGCGGACAGCGTAGCAATCAGCCCCAGCATTTT. This chain connects TRBV2 to TRBJ1-5, with D perhaps matching TRBD1 (6 bases). V was shortened by 6 bases and J by 0 bases, with 9 bases between the two germline ends. This CDR3 region has 14 residues. Germline lookup yields CDR1 SNHLY and CDR2 FYNNEI.

The J gene is TRBJ1-1, the V gene TRBV18; 8 bases are shared with TRBD1. CDR1 is KGHSH and CDR2 is LQKENI in the germline V gene. The CDR3 is 15 amino acids. With 1 base clipped from V and 3 bases from J, the junction kept 4 bases outside the gene matches. In nucleotides, the CDR3 is TGTGCCAGCTCACCACTGGGACAGGAGGACACTGAAGCTTTCTTT. Amino acids: CASSPLGQEDTEAFF.

This sequence joins TRBV4-1 and TRBJ1-2; D not certain. V dropped 5 bases and J dropped 4 bases, with 17 bases sitting between them. Germline values: CDR1 MGHRA, CDR2 YSYEKL. The CDR3 is 15 residues long. The CDR3 region is CASSSVGRGVYGYTF. The CDR3 DNA is TGCGCCAGCAGCTCAGTGGGTCGGGGTGTCTATGGCTACACCTTC.

The V call is TRBV19, the J call TRBJ1-2; unclear D gene. The germline CDR1 and CDR2 sequences are LNHDA and SQIVND (reference sequence). Deletions cut 3 bases from V and 0 bases from J, with 20 bases between. CDR3 length: 18 amino acids. The CDR3 DNA sequence: TGTGCCAGTAGTATCTTCGGCTCGGTGCGGGGAACTAACTATGGCTACACCTTC. Translation: CASSIFGSVRGTNYGYTF.

The rearrangement uses TRBV5-8 and TRBJ1-2; unclear D gene. This CDR3 has 13 residues. V was cut by 1 base and J by 6 bases, with 10 bases left in between. The germline V gene encodes CDR1 SGHTS and CDR2 YDEGEE. The CDR3 bases are TGTGCCAGCAGCTTGTCAGGTGCGAATGGCTACACCTTC. Amino acid sequence: CASSLSGANGYTF.

The chain joins TRBV5-6 to TRBJ1-1, with unresolved D. The CDR3 is 14 residues long. Trimming took 0 bases from V and 6 from J, leaving 12 bases between them. Germline V gene lookup returns CDR1 SGHDT and CDR2 YYEEEE. CDR3 coding DNA: TGTGCCAGCAGCTTGGGTCCGTCTGGCGCTGAAGCTTTCTTT. As protein: CASSLGPSGAEAFF.

CDR3 bases: TGTGCCAGCAGCCCAGGGACAGCACCTGGCTCCTACGAGCAGTACTTC. This gives the protein CASSPGTAPGSYEQYF. The chain joins TRBV9 to TRBJ2-7; 7 bases align to TRBD1. Germline V gives CDR1 SGDLS, CDR2 YYNGEE. This CDR3 is built from 16 residues. V lost 4 bases, J lost 0 bases, and 10 bases stayed unmatched. Drawing the rest from reference TRBV9 and TRBJ2-7, the complete variable domain is DSGVTQTPKHLITATGQRVTLRCSPRSGDLSVYWYQQSLDQGLQFLIQYYNGEERAKGNILERFSAQQFPDLHSELNLSSLELGDSALYFCASSPGTAPGSYEQYFGPGTRLTVT.

The chain uses TRBV5-6 and TRBJ2-5, with a possible D match to TRBD1 (6 bases). The germline V gene encodes CDR1 SGHDT and CDR2 YYEEEE. V dropped 0 bases and J dropped 2 bases, with 11 bases sitting between them. The CDR3 is 15 residues long. This chain's CDR3 is CASSLGTVWQETQYF. The DNA of the CDR3 is TGTGCCAGCAGCTTGGGGACAGTCTGGCAAGAGACCCAGTACTTC.

The rearrangement joins TRBV7-9 to TRBJ1-2, with 10 positions matching TRBD1. The CDR3 consists of 14 residues. J was trimmed by 2 bases and V by 5 bases; bases with no gene match: 2. Germline CDR1 reads SEHNR; CDR2 reads FQNEAQ (reference sequence). Here the CDR3 DNA reads TGTGCCAGCAGCCGGGACAGGGGAAACTATGGCTACACCTTC. It encodes CASSRDRGNYGYTF.

The chain joins TRBV21-1 to TRBJ1-2. TRBV21-1 represents a pseudogene. This CDR3 spans 14 amino acids. The CDR3 bases are TGTGCCAGCAGCAAAGGAGCCCCTAACTATGGCTACACCTTC. This gives the protein CASSKGAPNYGYTF.